Listed below are T cell receptor beta chains from one sample, sequenced in a study of cytomegalovirus exposure and HLA in healthy donors. The protocol was immunoSEQ multiplex PCR, while the TCRdb copy is restricted to in-frame clones and leaves out a portion. The sample records over 45,000 clones, approximately 92% being singletons. Input material: PBMCs. The receptors stem from a man in his late teens or twenties in good health and CMV-seronegative. CDR3s leave out the opening cysteine and the closing phenylalanine or tryptophan.

v_gene | CDR3aa
TRBV27 | ASLFKGDSSYGYT
TRBV4-1 | ASSQERAGGLYEQY
TRBV21-1 | AARGQGIEKLF
TRBV6-1 | ASSGIPGILIGMHEQF
TRBV2 | ASSEAVTASQETQY
TRBV6-5 | ASSYSSGNEQF
TRBV5-1 | ASSLGSGRGDEQF
TRBV5-1 | ASSIEGTVNTEAF
TRBV6-1 | ASSEQASGSYEQY
TRBV28 | ASSLPRGHGYT
TRBV6-6 | ASSKTATGEGYT
TRBV25-1 | ASSGPGDGNYGYT
TRBV27 | ASRPGTGGYNEQF
TRBV14 | ASSQVAHGYT
TRBV7-9 | ASSLLASSGANVLT
TRBV19 | ASSTLGQAGNQPQH
TRBV4-3 | ASSQEGGNTGELF
TRBV7-2 | ASSLGMGGSQPQH
TRBV7-2 | ASSLYASSYEQY
TRBV13 | ASSWGQKDGYT
TRBV23-1 | ASSQTGLAGGLEPTDTQY
TRBV7-2 | ASSLAPLLYNEQF
TRBV5-1 | ASSFFEDSGDYEQY
TRBV4-1 | ASSQDRGAYEQY
TRBV6-4 | ASSLESSYNEQF
TRBV27 | ASSLIAGRADTQY
TRBV6-5 | ASSYSPGDTEAF
TRBV4-3 | ASSQILAGGGNEQF
TRBV7-6 | ASSSDSFELTDTQY
TRBV7-9 | ASSLAGTSNEQF
TRBV7-9 | ASSNSRGQETQY
TRBV5-1 | ASSPRGQAETQY
TRBV21-1 | ASSKEARLWTSGRGDTDTQY
TRBV9 | ASSAQNSPLH